This note documents a single TCR beta chain sequence. This record comes from a study of CD8+ T cells in alopecia areata. The germline V gene has CDR1 SGHDN and CDR2 FVKESK. The length of the CDR3 is 14 residues. V was trimmed by 7 bases and J by 9 bases, leaving 19 bases between them. RNA, once extracted, was reverse transcribed into cDNA for use as the sequencing template. Here immunoSEQ multiplex PCR was the method, and the copy in TCRdb shows in-frame clones only, minus some. This sample has about 82,000 clones, with about 53% found just once. The V call is TRBV14, the J call TRBJ2-1; D unresolved. Sequencing was performed on NKG2D-high CD8+ T cells sorted from blood. The clonotype comes from a human donor with alopecia areata. The CDR3 DNA reads TGTGCCAGCAACGACGGTTGGGCGCACAGTGAGCAGTTCTTC. It yields the protein CASNDGWAHSEQFF.